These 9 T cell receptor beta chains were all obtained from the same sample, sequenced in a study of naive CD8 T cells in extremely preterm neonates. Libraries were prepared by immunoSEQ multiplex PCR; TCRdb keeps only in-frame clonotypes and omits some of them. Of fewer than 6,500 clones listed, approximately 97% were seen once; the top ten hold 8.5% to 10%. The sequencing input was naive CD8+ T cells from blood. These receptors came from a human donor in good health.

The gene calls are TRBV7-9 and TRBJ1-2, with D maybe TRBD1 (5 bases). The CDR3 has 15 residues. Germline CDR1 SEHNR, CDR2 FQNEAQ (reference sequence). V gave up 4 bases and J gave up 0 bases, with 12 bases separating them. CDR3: CASSSLRGANYGYTF. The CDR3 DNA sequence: TGTGCCAGCAGCTCCCTGCGGGGGGCTAACTATGGCTACACCTTC.

CDR3 DNA sequence: TGTGCCAGCTCACCAGCGGAGGGAAGGACCACAGATACGCAGTATTTT. Encoded protein: CASSPAEGRTTDTQYF. The rearrangement uses TRBV18 and TRBJ2-3, with D perhaps matching TRBD2 (6 bases). Germline CDR1 reads KGHSH; CDR2 reads LQKENI. Trimming left V 2 bases short and J 2 bases short, with 14 bases between. The CDR3 is made up of 16 amino acids.

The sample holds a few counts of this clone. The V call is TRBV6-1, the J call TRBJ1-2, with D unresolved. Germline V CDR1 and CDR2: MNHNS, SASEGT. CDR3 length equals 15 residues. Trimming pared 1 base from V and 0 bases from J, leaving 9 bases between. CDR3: CASSEGREANYGYTF. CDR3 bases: TGTGCCAGCAGTGAAGGCCGAGAAGCTAACTATGGCTACACCTTC.

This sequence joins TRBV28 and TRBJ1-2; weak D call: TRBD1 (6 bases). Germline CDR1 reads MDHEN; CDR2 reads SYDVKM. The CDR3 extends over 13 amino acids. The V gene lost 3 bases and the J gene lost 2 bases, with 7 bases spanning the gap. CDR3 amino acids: CASSFQGNYGYTF. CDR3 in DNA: TGTGCCAGCAGTTTTCAGGGGAACTATGGCTACACCTTC.

CDR3 region: CASSLSTGVGDIQYF. The CDR3 DNA is TGTGCCAGCAGTTTATCGACAGGGGTTGGGGACATTCAGTACTTC. The genes are TRBV27 and TRBJ2-4; 8 bases map to TRBD1. V trimming: 0 bases; J trimming: 8 bases; junction bases outside the gene matches: 6. Germline V CDR1 and CDR2: MNHEY, SMNVEV (reference sequence). The CDR3 sequence is 15 residues long.

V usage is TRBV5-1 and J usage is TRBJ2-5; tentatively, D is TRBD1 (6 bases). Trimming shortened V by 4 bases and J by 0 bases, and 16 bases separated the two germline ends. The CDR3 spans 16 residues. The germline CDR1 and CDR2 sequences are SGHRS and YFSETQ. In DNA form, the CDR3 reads TGCGCCAGCAGCCCGGTGGACAGCCGCTACCAAGAGACCCAGTACTTC. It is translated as CASSPVDSRYQETQYF.

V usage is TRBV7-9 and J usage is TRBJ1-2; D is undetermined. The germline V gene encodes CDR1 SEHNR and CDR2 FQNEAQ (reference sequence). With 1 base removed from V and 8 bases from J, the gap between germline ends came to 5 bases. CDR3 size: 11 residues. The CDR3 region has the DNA TGTGCCAGCAGCTTAGACTCCGGCTACACCTTC. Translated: CASSLDSGYTF.

The CDR3 bases are TGTGCCAGCAGCTCAGGGACTAGCGGGACGGCCGGGCAGTTCTTC. Amino acid sequence: CASSSGTSGTAGQFF. The V and J genes are TRBV9 and TRBJ2-1, with 13 bases aligning to TRBD2. CDR1 is SGDLS and CDR2 is YYNGEE in the germline V gene. With 4 bases clipped from V and 12 bases from J, the junction kept 10 bases outside the gene matches. This CDR3 spans 15 amino acids.

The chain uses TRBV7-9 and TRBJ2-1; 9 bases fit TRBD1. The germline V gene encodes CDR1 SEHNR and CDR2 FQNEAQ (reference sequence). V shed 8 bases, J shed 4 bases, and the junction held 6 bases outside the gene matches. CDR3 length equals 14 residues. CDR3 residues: CASVLGQGYNEQFF. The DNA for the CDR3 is TGTGCCAGCGTACTAGGACAGGGGTACAATGAGCAGTTCTTC. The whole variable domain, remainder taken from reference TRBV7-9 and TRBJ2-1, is DTGVSQNPRHKITKRGQNVTFRCDPISEHNRLYWYRQTLGQGPEFLTYFQNEAQLEKSRLLSDRFSAERPKGSFSTLEIQRTEQGDSAMYLCASVLGQGYNEQFFGPGTRLTVL.